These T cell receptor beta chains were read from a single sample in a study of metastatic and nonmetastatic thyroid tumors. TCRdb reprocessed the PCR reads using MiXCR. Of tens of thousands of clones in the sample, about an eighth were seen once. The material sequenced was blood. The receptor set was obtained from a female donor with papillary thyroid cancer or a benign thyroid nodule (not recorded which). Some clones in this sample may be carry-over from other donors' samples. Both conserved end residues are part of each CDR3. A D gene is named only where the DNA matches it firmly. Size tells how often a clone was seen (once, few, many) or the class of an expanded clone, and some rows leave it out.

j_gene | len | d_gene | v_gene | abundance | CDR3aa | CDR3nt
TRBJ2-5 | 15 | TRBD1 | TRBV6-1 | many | CASSKKTGGIETQYF | TGTGCCAGCAGCAAAAAAACAGGGGGCATCGAGACCCAGTACTTC
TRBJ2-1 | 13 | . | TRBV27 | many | CASSLRAANEQFF | TGTGCCAGCAGTTTAAGAGCGGCCAATGAGCAGTTCTTC
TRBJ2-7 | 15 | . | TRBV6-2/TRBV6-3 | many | CASRELMTASYEQYF | TGTGCCAGCAGAGAACTTATGACAGCCTCCTACGAGCAGTACTTC
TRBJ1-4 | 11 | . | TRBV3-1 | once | CASSQYEKLFF | TGTGCCAGCAGCCAATATGAAAAACTGTTTTTT
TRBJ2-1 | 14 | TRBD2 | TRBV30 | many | CAWSVRLADNEQFF | TGTGCCTGGAGTGTTCGACTAGCGGACAATGAGCAGTTCTTC
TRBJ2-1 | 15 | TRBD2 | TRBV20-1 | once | CSAGEEAGDRREQFF | TGCAGTGCTGGAGAGGAAGCGGGAGACCGACGGGAGCAGTTCTTC
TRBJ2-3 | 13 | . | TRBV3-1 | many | CASSQARQDTQYF | TGTGCCAGCAGCCAAGCCCGACAAGATACGCAGTATTTT
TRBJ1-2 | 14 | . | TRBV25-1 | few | CASSELNINYGYTF | TGTGCCAGCAGTGAATTGAACATCAACTATGGCTACACCTTC
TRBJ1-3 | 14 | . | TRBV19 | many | CASTTGISGNTIYF | TGTGCCAGTACGACAGGTATTTCTGGAAACACCATATATTTT
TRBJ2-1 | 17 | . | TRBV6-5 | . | CASSRKLGRRLGNEQFF | TGTGCCAGCAGCCGAAAGTTGGGGAGGAGGTTGGGAAATGAGCAGTTCTTC
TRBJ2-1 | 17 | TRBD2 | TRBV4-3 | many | CASSSGLAGVGYNEQFF | TGCGCCAGCAGCTCGGGACTAGCGGGAGTGGGCTACAATGAGCAGTTCTTC
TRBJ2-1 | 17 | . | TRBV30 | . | CASSVEREHSSYNEQFF | TGTGCCAGCAGTGTAGAGCGTGAGCACAGCTCCTACAATGAGCAGTTCTTC
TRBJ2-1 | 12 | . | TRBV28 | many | CASSFNFNEQFF | TGTGCCAGCAGTTTTAACTTCAATGAGCAGTTCTTC
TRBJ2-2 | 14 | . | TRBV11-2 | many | CASSLSTEAGELFF | TGTGCCAGCAGCTTAAGCACAGAAGCCGGGGAGCTGTTTTTT
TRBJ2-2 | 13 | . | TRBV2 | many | CASSVTPSGELFF | TGTGCCAGCAGTGTAACACCTTCCGGGGAGCTGTTTTTT
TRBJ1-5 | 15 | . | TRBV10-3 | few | CAISEGRNSNQPQHF | TGTGCCATCAGTGAGGGACGGAATAGCAATCAGCCCCAGCATTTT
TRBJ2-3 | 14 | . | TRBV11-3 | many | CASSRQSFTDTQYF | TGTGCCAGCAGCAGACAGAGCTTTACAGATACGCAGTATTTT
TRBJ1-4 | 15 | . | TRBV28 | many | CASSLLGVKNEKLFF | TGTGCCAGCAGTTTACTCGGGGTCAAGAATGAAAAACTGTTTTTT
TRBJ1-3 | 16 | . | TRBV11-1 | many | CASSPFRGVSGNTIYF | TGTGCCAGCAGTCCATTTAGGGGGGTCTCAGGAAACACCATATATTTT
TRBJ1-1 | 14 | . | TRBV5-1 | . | CASSEWKENTEAFF | TGCGCCAGCAGTGAATGGAAGGAGAACACTGAAGCTTTCTTT
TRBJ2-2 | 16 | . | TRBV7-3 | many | CASSTRQARNTGELFF | TGTGCCAGCAGCACCCGACAGGCCAGAAACACCGGGGAGCTGTTTTTT
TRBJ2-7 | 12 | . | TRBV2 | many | CASAPPAYEQYF | TGTGCCAGCGCCCCCCCCGCCTACGAGCAGTACTTC
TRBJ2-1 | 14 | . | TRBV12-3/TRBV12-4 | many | CASSLWGSYNEQFF | TGTGCCAGCAGTTTATGGGGATCCTACAATGAGCAGTTCTTC
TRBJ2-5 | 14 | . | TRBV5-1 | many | CASSAGKGQETQYF | TGCGCCAGCAGCGCGGGGAAAGGGCAGGAGACCCAGTACTTC
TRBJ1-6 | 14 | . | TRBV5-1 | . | CASSLSTSNSPLHF | TGCGCCAGCAGCTTGTCCACGTCAAATTCACCCCTCCACTTT
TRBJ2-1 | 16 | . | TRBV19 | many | CASHSGLLGSYNEQFF | TGTGCCAGTCACTCGGGGCTGCTTGGATCCTACAATGAGCAGTTCTTC
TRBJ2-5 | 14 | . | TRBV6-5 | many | CASSYLESGETQYF | TGTGCCAGCAGTTACCTGGAAAGTGGGGAGACCCAGTACTTC
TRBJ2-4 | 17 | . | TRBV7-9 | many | CASSRYLNGDGQNIQYF | TGTGCCAGCAGCCGATACCTAAACGGGGACGGACAAAACATTCAGTACTTC
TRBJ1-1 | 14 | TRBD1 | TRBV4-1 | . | CASSHPGGLTEAFF | TGCGCCAGCAGCCATCCAGGGGGTTTAACTGAAGCTTTCTTT
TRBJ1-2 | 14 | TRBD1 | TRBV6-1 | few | CASLGTAPNYGYTF | TGTGCCAGCCTGGGGACAGCCCCTAACTATGGCTACACCTTC
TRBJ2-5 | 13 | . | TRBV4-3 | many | CASSLRLGETQYF | TGCGCCAGCAGCCTGCGCCTAGGGGAGACCCAGTACTTC
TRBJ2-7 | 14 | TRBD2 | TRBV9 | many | CASSSGGGAYEQYF | TGTGCCAGCAGCTCCGGGGGGGGGGCCTACGAGCAGTACTTC
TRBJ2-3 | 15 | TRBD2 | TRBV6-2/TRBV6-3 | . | CASSSGGLEIETQYF | TGTGCCAGCAGCTCCGGGGGACTAGAGATTGAGACCCAGTATTTT
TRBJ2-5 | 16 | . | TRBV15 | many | CATSSPHSAEQETQYF | TGTGCCACCAGCAGTCCCCACTCGGCGGAACAAGAGACCCAGTACTTC
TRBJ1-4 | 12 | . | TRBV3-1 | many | CASSKQEEKLFF | TGTGCCAGCAGTAAACAGGAAGAAAAACTGTTTTTT
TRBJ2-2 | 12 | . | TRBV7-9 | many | CASSEENGELFF | TGTGCCAGCAGTGAGGAGAACGGGGAGCTGTTTTTT
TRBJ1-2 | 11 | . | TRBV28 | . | CASAKAYGYTF | TGTGCCAGCGCGAAGGCATATGGCTACACCTTC
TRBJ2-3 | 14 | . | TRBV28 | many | CASSFGASTDTQYF | TGTGCCAGCAGTTTCGGCGCGAGCACAGATACGCAGTATTTT
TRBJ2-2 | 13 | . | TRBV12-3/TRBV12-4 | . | CASSPRYTGELFF | TGTGCCAGCAGTCCAAGATACACCGGGGAGCTGTTTTTT
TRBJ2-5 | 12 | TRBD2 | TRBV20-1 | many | CSAGDYQATQYF | TGCAGTGCTGGGGACTACCAAGCGACCCAGTACTTC
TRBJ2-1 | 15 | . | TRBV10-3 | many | CAISERGQAYNEQFF | TGTGCCATCAGTGAAAGGGGCCAGGCATACAATGAGCAGTTCTTC
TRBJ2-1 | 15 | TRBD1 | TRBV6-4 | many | CASSATGNSYNEQFF | TGTGCCAGCAGTGCGACAGGGAACTCCTACAATGAGCAGTTCTTC
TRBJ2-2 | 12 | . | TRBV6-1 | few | CASNGDAGELFF | TGTGCCAGTAATGGTGATGCCGGGGAGCTGTTTTTT